This T cell receptor beta chain was found in a study of Graves' ophthalmopathy and Graves' hyperthyroidism. Study outcomes and limitations: Most expanded thyroid clonotypes above 0.001 frequency also appeared in blood. The model's ophthalmopathy progression predictions had about 69% sensitivity and 72.22% specificity.

About this clonotype itself: The antigen remains unidentified.

RNA transcripts were the template, and TCR beta CDR3 regions were amplified from them. HTBI-primed first-round RT-PCR preceded second-round multiplex PCR. TCRdb re-analysed the multiplex PCR reads in MiXCR, keeping a single row per CDR3 protein. The sample includes approximately 380,000 distinct CDR3 sequences, 20% to 25% of them seen just once. The term stable hyperthyroidism indicated an absence of ophthalmopathy within 18 months of follow-up. Pregnancy or lactation, uncontrolled infections and other autoimmune diseases were grounds for excluding patients. The CDR3 has 13 amino acids. V lost 2 bases to trimming and J lost 3 bases; unmatched junction nucleotides: 1. Germline V lookup: CDR1 LGHNA, CDR2 YNFKEQ.

This TCR derives from a woman aged 18-29 years with stable Graves' hyperthyroidism. The chain joins TRBV4-2 to TRBJ2-7, with TRBD2 matching over 7 bases. The material sequenced was peripheral blood. For the CDR3, the DNA is TGTGCCAGCAGCCAAAGGGAGGGCTACGAGCAGTACTTC. It specifies CASSQREGYEQYF.